This record looks at one T cell receptor (beta chain) sequence and its context. Its antigen is still unknown. An end of the junction does not agree with germline; a read error may underlie this. This sample was included in a study of CD8+ T cells in alopecia areata. Broader study findings: Uncertain still, given a single nonresponder, is whether baseline CD8+ expansion links to response.

The sample's treatment: oral pan-JAK inhibitor, 5-10 mg twice daily. Sequencing templates came from extracted RNA that was reverse transcribed into cDNA. The repertoire was sequenced with immunoSEQ multiplex PCR; TCRdb's copy has only in-frame clones and lacks some. The table has under 300,000 clones, approximately 60% seen once. Germline CDR1 SGHNT, CDR2 YYREEE (reference sequence). The CDR3 sequence is 15 residues long. The V and J genes are TRBV5-4 and TRBJ2-2; unclear D gene. The receptor comes from a human donor with alopecia areata. The input for sequencing was CD4+ T cells sorted from blood, taken around week 53, from a patient treated with tofacitinib. The chain's CDR3 is CASSPARINSGELFF. The CDR3 DNA follows: TGTGCCAGCAGCCCGGCGAGGATAAACAGCGGGGAGCTGTTTTTT. The full variable domain, with the rest looked up from reference TRBV5-4 and TRBJ2-2, is ETGVTQSPTHLIKTRGQQVTLRCSSQSGHNTVSWYQQALGQGPQFIFQYYREEENGRGNFPPRFSGLQFPNYSSELNVNALELDDSALYLCASSPARINSGELFFGEGSRLTVL.